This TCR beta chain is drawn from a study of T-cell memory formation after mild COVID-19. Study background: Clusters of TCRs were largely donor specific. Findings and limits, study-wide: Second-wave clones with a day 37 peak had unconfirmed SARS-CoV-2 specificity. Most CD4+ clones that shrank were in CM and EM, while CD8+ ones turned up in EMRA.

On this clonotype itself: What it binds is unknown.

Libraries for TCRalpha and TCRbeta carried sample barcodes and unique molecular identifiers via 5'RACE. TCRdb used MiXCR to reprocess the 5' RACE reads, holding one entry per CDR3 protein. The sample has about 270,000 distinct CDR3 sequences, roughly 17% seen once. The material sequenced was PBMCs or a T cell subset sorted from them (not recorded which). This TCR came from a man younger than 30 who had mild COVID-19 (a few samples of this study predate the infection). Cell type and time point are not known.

The CDR3 DNA reads as TGCGCCAGCAGCCCCACATTGAGCTCCTACAATGAGCAGTTCTTC. It yields the protein CASSPTLSSYNEQFF. The chain has TRBV4-3 and TRBJ2-1, with D uncertain. Germline V gene sequence: CDR1 LGHNA, CDR2 YSLEER. V was shortened by 4 bases and J by 0 bases, with 10 bases between the two germline ends. The CDR3 is 15 residues long.